These 18 T cell receptor beta chains originate from one sample sequenced in a study of blood T cell repertoires in COVID-19. Clones were read by immunoSEQ multiplex PCR, and TCRdb kept only the in-frame ones, dropping some. Among around 140,000 clones listed, 60% to 75% were seen once. The sample comprised peripheral blood. These receptors all come from a woman in her 70s with acute or convalescent COVID-19.

The genes are TRBV6-2 or TRBV6-3 and TRBJ1-1; D is possibly TRBD1 (6 bases). Per the germline V gene, CDR1 is MNHEY and CDR2 is SVGEGT. The CDR3 contains 13 residues. Trimming stripped 3 bases from V and 7 bases from J, with 12 bases between. DNA of the CDR3: TGTGCCAGCAGTTATAGGAGGACAGTTGAAGCTTTCTTT. Translated, it gives CASSYRRTVEAFF.

This clone was seen once. The chain couples TRBV5-1 to TRBJ2-7, with 9 bases lining up with TRBD2. Germline assignment: CDR1 SGHRS and CDR2 YFSETQ. Germline trimming cut 5 bases from V and 2 bases from J; bases unmatched to any gene: 8. This CDR3 region has 15 residues. In DNA form, the CDR3 reads TGCGCCAGCAGGAGTAGCGGGGGAAAAACCTACGAGCAGTACTTC. Its protein is CASRSSGGKTYEQYF.

The chain carries TRBV20-1 and TRBJ1-6; possibly TRBD1 for D (5 bases). The ends were cut back, 3 bases at V and 11 bases at J, with 20 bases in the middle. Germline CDR1 is DFQATT and CDR2 is SNEGSKA (reference sequence). This CDR3 is 15 amino acids long. The CDR3 loop reads CSASKGDGARAPLHF. CDR3 bases: TGCAGTGCTAGTAAAGGGGATGGGGCAAGAGCACCCCTCCACTTT.

The gene calls are TRBV7-9 and TRBJ2-3; D perhaps matches TRBD1 (6 bases). Germline V CDR1 and CDR2: SEHNR, FQNEAQ (reference sequence). The length of the CDR3 is 12 residues. CDR3 protein: CASGQGTNTQYF. DNA for the CDR3: TGTGCGTCCGGCCAGGGGACAAATACGCAGTATTTT.

The genes are TRBV5-1 and TRBJ1-1; 9 nucleotides align to TRBD1. The ends lost 3 bases at V and 0 bases at J; junction bases unmatched: 3. CDR1 is SGHRS, CDR2 YFSETQ, per germline. This CDR3 is 15 amino acids long. The CDR3 nucleotides read TGCGCCAGCAGCTGGGGGACAGGGATGAACACTGAAGCTTTCTTT. Its translation: CASSWGTGMNTEAFF.

The gene calls are TRBV7-8 and TRBJ2-1; D is unclear. This CDR3 region has 12 residues. Germline CDR1 reads SGHVS; CDR2 reads FQNEAQ. The germline V and J ends were trimmed by 1 base and 8 bases, with 6 bases remaining between them. DNA for the CDR3: TGTGCCAGCAGCTTAGATACTGATGAGCAGTTCTTC. This sequence encodes CASSLDTDEQFF.

The J gene is TRBJ1-6, the V gene TRBV9; maybe TRBD1 (5 bases). The CDR3 sequence is 15 residues long. The ends were cut back, 0 bases at V and 4 bases at J, with 8 bases in the middle. The germline V gene encodes CDR1 SGDLS and CDR2 YYNGEE. The CDR3 sequence: CASSVEPGYNSPLHF. As DNA, the CDR3 is TGTGCCAGCAGCGTAGAGCCAGGGTATAATTCACCCCTCCACTTT.

The sample holds one count of this clone. The chain has TRBV7-9 and TRBJ2-7; the match to TRBD1 covers 7 bases. The V and J ends lost 3 bases and 5 bases, in that order; junction bases with no gene match: 4. Germline CDR1 SEHNR, CDR2 FQNEAQ (reference sequence). The CDR3 length is 13 residues. CDR3 in DNA: TGTGCCAGCAGCTTTAACAGGGGCAACGAGCAGTACTTC. Residues: CASSFNRGNEQYF.

This chain joins TRBV5-5 and TRBJ2-3; TRBD2 matches at 8 bases. The CDR3 loop spans 17 amino acids. Germline lookup yields CDR1 SGHKS and CDR2 YYEKEE (reference sequence). J lost 0 bases, V lost 6 bases, and 12 bases had no gene match. CDR3 region: CASNPPSGLVSTDTQYF. The CDR3 DNA reads TGTGCCAGCAACCCCCCCTCGGGACTAGTAAGCACAGATACGCAGTATTTT.

The rearrangement joins TRBV15 to TRBJ2-7; perhaps TRBD1 as D (7 bases). CDR1 LNHNV and CDR2 YYDKDF come from the germline V gene (reference sequence). The CDR3 is 15 amino acids. V lost 1 base, J lost 4 bases, and 14 bases lay in between. CDR3 sequence: CATSRARGAGYEQYF. CDR3 sequence (DNA): TGTGCCACCAGCAGAGCCAGGGGGGCCGGGTACGAGCAGTACTTC.

The chain combines TRBV2 with TRBJ1-5; 7 bases agree with TRBD1. From germline, CDR1 is SNHLY and CDR2 FYNNEI. V was pared by 6 bases and J by 7 bases, with 9 bases of the junction left unmatched. This CDR3 comprises 14 residues. The CDR3 region is CASRTGAAGQPQHF. The CDR3 nucleotides read TGTGCCAGCAGAACAGGGGCAGCGGGCCAGCCCCAGCATTTT.

The chain employs TRBV5-5 and TRBJ1-1; 7 bases fit TRBD1. The junction had 4 bases not matched to a gene; V was cut back by 2 bases and J by 6 bases. The CDR3 is made up of 13 amino acids. CDR1 is SGHKS and CDR2 is YYEKEE in the germline V gene (reference sequence). The CDR3 bases are TGTGCCAGCAGCTTCGACAGGGAGGCTGAAGCTTTCTTT. Protein product: CASSFDREAEAFF.

The rearrangement uses TRBV10-3 and TRBJ2-7; 9 bases match TRBD1. Trimming removed 6 bases from V and 2 bases from J; junction bases left unmatched: 8. CDR3 length: 15 residues. Per germline, CDR1 ENHRY and CDR2 SYGVKD. As DNA, the CDR3 is TGTGCCATCAGGAATCCGGGACAGGGCGCCTACGAGCAGTACTTC. Amino acid sequence: CAIRNPGQGAYEQYF.

The chain combines TRBV10-3 with TRBJ1-1; D remains ambiguous. Trimming left V 0 bases short and J 0 bases short, with 11 bases between. Germline assignment: CDR1 ENHRY and CDR2 SYGVKD. This CDR3 is built from 16 residues. The CDR3 sequence: CAISESQVRLNTEAFF. In DNA form, the CDR3 reads TGTGCCATCAGTGAGTCTCAGGTCCGATTGAACACTGAAGCTTTCTTT.

The V call is TRBV11-3, the J call TRBJ2-5, with TRBD2 matching over 13 bases. The CDR3 extends over 15 amino acids. Losses at the gene ends were 5 bases for V and 3 bases for J; bases not matched to a gene: 3. CDR1 is SGHNT and CDR2 is YENEEA in the germline V gene. As DNA, the CDR3 is TGTGCCAGCAGCCCCGGACTAGCGGGGGAAGAGACCCAGTACTTC. Translation gives CASSPGLAGEETQYF. Looking up the rest from reference TRBV11-3 and TRBJ2-5 gives the full variable domain: EAGVVQSPRYKIIEKKQPVAFWCNPISGHNTLYWYLQNLGQGPELLIRYENEEAVDDSQLPKDRFSAERLKGVDSTLKIQPAELGDSAVYLCASSPGLAGEETQYFGPGTRLLVL.

The rearrangement joins TRBV19 to TRBJ2-1, with 8 bases lining up with TRBD1. There are 15 residues in the CDR3. The germline V gene encodes CDR1 LNHDA and CDR2 SQIVND (reference sequence). The V gene end was trimmed by 2 bases and the J gene end by 3 bases; junction bases not matched to a gene: 3. CDR3 residues: CASSISGTGYNEQFF. Here the CDR3 DNA reads TGTGCCAGTAGTATATCAGGGACAGGCTACAATGAGCAGTTCTTC.

The rearrangement joins TRBV28 to TRBJ2-4, with D uncertain. The CDR3 loop spans 15 amino acids. Trimming shortened V by 6 bases and J by 0 bases, and 12 bases separated the two germline ends. Per the germline V gene, CDR1 is MDHEN and CDR2 is SYDVKM. CDR3 region: CASSLTSVAKNIQYF. Here the CDR3 DNA reads TGTGCCAGCAGCCTCACCAGCGTAGCCAAAAACATTCAGTACTTC.

CDR3 residues: CASSIRFVVNTEAFF. CDR3 sequence (DNA): TGTGCCAGTAGTATTCGTTTTGTTGTGAACACTGAAGCTTTCTTT. The chain is built from TRBV19 and TRBJ1-1, with D unresolved. Trimming cost V 3 bases and J 0 bases, with 11 bases left between them. Per the germline V gene, CDR1 is LNHDA and CDR2 is SQIVND (reference sequence). The CDR3 extends over 15 amino acids.